This T cell receptor (beta chain) was identified during a study of cytomegalovirus exposure and HLA in healthy donors. Per germline, CDR1 ENHRY and CDR2 SYGVKD. This CDR3 has 14 residues. Trimming removed 2 bases at V and 5 bases at J, with 9 bases between. Findings and caveats of the study: Associated with cytomegalovirus, according to the listing, were about 160 TCR beta chains. In the 130 or so validation repertoires, a later analysis found that first-cohort TCR clusters tended to co-occur.

TCRdb keeps only in-frame clones here, not all; method: immunoSEQ multiplex PCR. The sample contains more than 250,000 clones, 87% of which appear only once. In the case of this clone: Its specificity is unknown.

The donors were members of the roughly 120-subject validation cohort (separate from the roughly 700-subject first cohort). Material for sequencing was PBMCs. The sequence was obtained from a woman in her 30s in good health and CMV-seropositive. The rearrangement links TRBV10-3 to TRBJ1-4; D is possibly TRBD1 (5 bases). CDR3 amino acids: CAISEGAPNEKLFF. CDR3 nucleotides: TGTGCCATCAGTGAGGGGGCACCAAATGAAAAACTGTTTTTT.